These 9 T cell receptor beta chains came from one sample sequenced in a study of blood T cell repertoires in COVID-19. The method was immunoSEQ multiplex PCR; TCRdb's version includes in-frame clones alone and lacks a portion of them. This table holds roughly 140,000 clones, around 82% found once. The sample comprised peripheral blood. The receptors stem from a man between 60 and 75 years old with active or convalescent COVID-19.

This clone was observed once. Distinct nucleotide sequences in the sample also encode this CDR3. V is TRBV5-1 and J is TRBJ2-3; 8 nucleotides match TRBD1. This CDR3 spans 14 amino acids. Germline V gene sequence: CDR1 SGHRS, CDR2 YFSETQ. Unmatched junction bases numbered 2, after V lost 4 bases and J lost 1 base. CDR3 amino acids: CASSPGQGTDTQYF. DNA of the CDR3: TGCGCCAGCAGCCCGGGACAGGGCACAGATACGCAGTATTTT.

Only a few counts were recorded for this clone. The chain is built from TRBV19 and TRBJ2-3, with TRBD2 matching over 8 bases. The CDR3 loop spans 14 amino acids. V lost 4 bases to trimming and J lost 0 bases; unmatched junction nucleotides: 0. Per germline, CDR1 LNHDA and CDR2 SQIVND (reference sequence). The CDR3 nucleotides read TGTGCCAGTAGTACTAGCGGGAGCACAGATACGCAGTATTTT. Translation gives CASSTSGSTDTQYF.

The chain joins TRBV18 to TRBJ1-6; 7 positions match TRBD1. The CDR3 is 15 residues long. Looked up from germline, CDR1 is KGHSH and CDR2 is LQKENI. V dropped 6 bases and J dropped 7; count of bases not matched to a gene: 9. CDR3 in DNA: TGTGCCAGCTCCGGGACAGATGAGGGGAATTCACCCCTCCACTTT. It specifies CASSGTDEGNSPLHF.

The chain couples TRBV12-3 or TRBV12-4 to TRBJ2-1, with D perhaps TRBD1 (6 bases). The germline V and J ends were trimmed by 6 bases and 7 bases, with 10 bases remaining between them. The CDR3 covers 12 residues. The CDR3 region is CASSRQVNEQFF. The CDR3 DNA reads as TGTGCCAGCAGCCGACAGGTGAATGAGCAGTTCTTC.

This chain connects TRBV9 to TRBJ1-1; a possible D gene is TRBD1 (5 bases). Germline values: CDR1 SGDLS, CDR2 YYNGEE. This CDR3 is 14 amino acids long. V shed 4 bases and J shed 3 bases, with 13 bases lying between them. CDR3 residues: CASSTTGGDTEAFF. CDR3 DNA sequence: TGTGCCAGCAGCACTACTGGGGGGGACACTGAAGCTTTCTTT.

This chain links TRBV13 with TRBJ2-5; 8 nucleotides match TRBD2. CDR3 length: 14 amino acids. Germline loops: CDR1 PRHDT, CDR2 FYEKMQ (reference sequence). The V and J ends lost 2 bases and 3 bases, in that order; junction bases with no gene match: 2. CDR3 DNA: TGTGCCAGCAGCTTAACTAGCGGAGAAGAGACCCAGTACTTC. Translation: CASSLTSGEETQYF.

The chain has TRBV7-9 and TRBJ2-2, with D possibly TRBD1 on 5 matching bases. CDR1 is SEHNR, CDR2 FQNEAQ, per germline (reference sequence). With 5 bases removed from V and 3 bases from J, the gap between germline ends came to 13 bases. The CDR3 extends over 15 amino acids. The CDR3 DNA follows: TGTGCCAGCAGCCACAGGCAGGCCGACACCGGGGAGCTGTTTTTT. It encodes CASSHRQADTGELFF.

The genes are TRBV18 and TRBJ1-2; 9 nucleotides line up with TRBD1. CDR3 length: 15 amino acids. Germline V gene sequence: CDR1 KGHSH, CDR2 LQKENI. With V trimmed by 3 bases and J by 8 bases, 10 bases remained unmatched. CDR3 nucleotide sequence: TGTGCCAGCTCACCCGACTCCAACAGGGGGCAAGGCTACACCTTC. This gives the protein CASSPDSNRGQGYTF. Combining the CDR3 with reference TRBV18 and TRBJ1-2 gives the whole variable domain NAGVMQNPRHLVRRRGQEARLRCSPMKGHSHVYWYRQLPEEGLKFMVYLQKENIIDESGMPKERFSAEFPKEGPSILRIQQVVRGDSAAYFCASSPDSNRGQGYTFGSGTRLTVV.

The V gene is TRBV29-1, the J gene TRBJ2-7; the match to TRBD2 covers 11 bases. Per germline, CDR1 SQVTM and CDR2 ANQGSEA. The CDR3 is 16 residues long. The V and J ends lost 4 bases and 7 bases, in that order; junction bases with no gene match: 15. The CDR3: CSVVRTSGPLPGEQYF. CDR3 bases: TGCAGCGTTGTCCGGACTAGCGGGCCCCTGCCGGGAGAGCAGTACTTC.